These 8 T cell receptor beta chains came from one sample sequenced in a study of CD8 T cells in Susac syndrome. An amount of RNA that ranged from roughly 0.45 to 1 ug was reverse transcribed with random hexamers. TCRdb re-called the immunoSEQ multiplex PCR reads with MiXCR, one entry per CDR3 protein. The sample has around 170,000 distinct CDR3 sequences, around 94% seen once. The material sequenced was CD4+ T cells from PBMCs. These receptors came from a human donor with Susac syndrome.

The rearrangement joins TRBV14 to TRBJ2-3; D remains unclear. Trimming shortened V by 0 bases and J by 2 bases, and 12 bases separated the two germline ends. In germline, CDR1 is SGHDN, CDR2 FVKESK. The CDR3 contains 16 residues. The CDR3 region is CASSQDGRIVTDTQYF. As DNA, the CDR3 is TGTGCCAGCAGCCAAGATGGACGGATAGTCACAGATACGCAGTATTTT. The full variable domain, in which reference TRBV14 and TRBJ2-3 provide the parts outside the CDR3, is EAGVTQFPSHSVIEKGQTVTLRCDPISGHDNLYWYRRVMGKEIKFLLHFVKESKQDESGMPNNRFLAERTGGTYSTLKVQPAELEDSGVYFCASSQDGRIVTDTQYFGPGTRLTVL.

The V gene is TRBV6-6, the J gene TRBJ1-5; D gene ambiguous. This CDR3 comprises 16 residues. V lost 2 bases and J 5 bases, leaving 16 bases between the germline ends. The germline gives CDR1 MNHNY, CDR2 SVGAGI (reference sequence). CDR3 protein: CASSYGSRRYDQPQHF. CDR3 bases: TGTGCCAGCAGTTACGGGTCGCGAAGGTACGATCAGCCCCAGCATTTT.

This sequence joins TRBV6-5 and TRBJ2-7; the D is unclear. Trimming took 3 bases from V and 6 from J, leaving 15 bases between them. Germline CDR1 reads MNHEY; CDR2 reads SVGAGI. The CDR3 extends over 14 amino acids. CDR3: CASSYYDTPIEQYF. In DNA form, the CDR3 reads TGTGCCAGCAGTTATTATGACACACCTATCGAGCAGTACTTC.

The DNA of the CDR3 is TGTGCCAGCAGCTTAATTAGACTAGATGGCTACACCTTC. Its protein product is CASSLIRLDGYTF. The J gene is TRBJ1-2, the V gene TRBV7-2; D gene unclear. Trimming cost V 2 bases and J 6 bases, with 10 bases left between them. CDR1 and CDR2 (germline): SGHTA, FQGNSA. This CDR3 has 13 amino acids.

This rearrangement joins TRBV30 to TRBJ2-4; 7 nucleotides agree with TRBD1. Germline CDR1 reads GTSNPN; CDR2 reads SVGIG (reference sequence). The trim removed 0 bases at V and 7 bases at J, leaving 3 bases unmatched. This CDR3 spans 13 amino acids. As DNA, the CDR3 is TGTGCCTGGAGTGTGCAGGGGGAGAACATTCAGTACTTC. This gives the protein CAWSVQGENIQYF.

The chain employs TRBV2 and TRBJ2-1; D is possibly TRBD2 (5 bases). This CDR3 has 13 amino acids. Germline CDR1 is SNHLY and CDR2 is FYNNEI. Trimming left V 10 bases short and J 5 bases short, with 15 bases between. The CDR3 DNA follows: TGTGCCACTCGCGGGTCTCTAAACAATGAGCAGTTCTTC. It specifies CATRGSLNNEQFF.

V gene TRBV13 combines with J gene TRBJ2-3; D is perhaps TRBD2 (5 bases). V was cut by 5 bases and J by 6 bases, with 15 bases left in between. Germline V gene data show CDR1 as PRHDT and CDR2 as FYEKMQ (reference sequence). This CDR3 is built from 14 residues. CDR3 amino acids: CASSRLPVPDTQYF. CDR3 in DNA: TGTGCCAGCAGCCGACTACCCGTCCCTGATACGCAGTATTTT.

The chain has TRBV19 and TRBJ1-1; possible D gene TRBD1, 5 bases. Between the trimmed V and J ends, which lost 5 bases and 0 bases, there was a span of 16 bases. CDR3 length equals 16 residues. CDR1 is LNHDA and CDR2 is SQIVND in the germline V gene (reference sequence). The CDR3 loop reads CASSAPTGRLNTEAFF. For the CDR3, the DNA is TGTGCCAGTAGTGCACCCACGGGACGGTTGAACACTGAAGCTTTCTTT.